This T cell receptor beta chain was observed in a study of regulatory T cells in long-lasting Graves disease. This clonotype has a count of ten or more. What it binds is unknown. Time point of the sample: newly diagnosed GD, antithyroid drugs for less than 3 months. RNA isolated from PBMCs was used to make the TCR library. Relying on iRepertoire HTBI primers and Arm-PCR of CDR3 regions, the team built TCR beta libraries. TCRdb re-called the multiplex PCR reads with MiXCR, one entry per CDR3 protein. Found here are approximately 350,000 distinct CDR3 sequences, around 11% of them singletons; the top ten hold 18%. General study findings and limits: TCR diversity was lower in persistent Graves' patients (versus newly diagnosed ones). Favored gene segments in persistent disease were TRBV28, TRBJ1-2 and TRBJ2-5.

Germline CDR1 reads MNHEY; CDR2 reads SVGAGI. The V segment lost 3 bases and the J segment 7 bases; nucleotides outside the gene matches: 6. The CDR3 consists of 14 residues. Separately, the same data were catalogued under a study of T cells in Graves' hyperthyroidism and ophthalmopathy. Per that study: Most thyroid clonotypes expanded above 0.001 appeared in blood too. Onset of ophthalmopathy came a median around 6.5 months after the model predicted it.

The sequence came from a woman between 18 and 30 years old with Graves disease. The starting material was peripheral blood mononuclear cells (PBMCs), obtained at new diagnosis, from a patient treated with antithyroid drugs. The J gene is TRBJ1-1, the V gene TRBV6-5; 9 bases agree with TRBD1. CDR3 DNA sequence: TGTGCCAGCAGTTATGGCCGGACAGGGGTTGAAGCTTTCTTT. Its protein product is CASSYGRTGVEAFF.